Listed below are T cell receptor beta chains from one sample, sequenced in a study of T cells after yellow fever vaccination. MiXCR, applied by TCRdb to the 5' RACE reads, yields one record per CDR3 protein. Of a few hundred thousand distinct CDR3 sequences in the sample, approximately 4% were seen once. The source was PBMCs, collected 15 days after the yellow fever booster vaccination. These receptors were taken from a man between 18 and 29 years old who received the YFV17D yellow fever vaccine. CDR3s include the opening cysteine and the closing phenylalanine or tryptophan. D genes are given only for firm matches. Clone size is not always given. Where it is, it says once, few, many or a class for expanded clones.

>TRBD2|TRBV20-1|TRBJ2-5|many
CSARLAYETQYF
TGCAGTGCTCGACTAGCGTATGAGACCCAGTACTTC
>NA|TRBV20-1|TRBJ2-3|few
CSAHDRRRSTDTQYF
TGCAGTGCCCACGATAGGCGGCGGAGCACAGATACGCAGTATTTT
>NA|TRBV12-3/TRBV12-4|TRBJ2-1|many
CASSRGAGSYNEQFF
TGTGCCAGCAGCCGAGGGGCCGGCTCCTACAATGAGCAGTTCTTC
>NA|TRBV7-9|TRBJ1-1|few
CASSLVQGSGTEAFF
TGTGCCAGCAGCTTGGTTCAAGGTTCGGGAACTGAAGCTTTCTTT
>NA|TRBV7-2|TRBJ1-2|many
CASSFGGPNYGYTF
TGTGCCAGCAGCTTTGGCGGCCCGAACTATGGCTACACCTTC
>TRBD1|TRBV29-1|TRBJ2-7|many
CSVLPDRGLNEQYF
TGCAGCGTTCTCCCTGACAGGGGGCTCAACGAGCAGTACTTC
>NA|TRBV12-3/TRBV12-4|TRBJ1-4|few
CASTPGTTNEKLFF
TGTGCCAGCACACCGGGTACAACTAATGAAAAACTGTTTTTT
>NA|TRBV12-3/TRBV12-4|TRBJ2-5|many
CASSRRVYGVETQYF
TGTGCCAGCAGCCGACGGGTGTACGGGGTGGAGACCCAGTACTTC
>NA|TRBV6-5|TRBJ2-7|NA
CASSYGQGHYEQYF
TGTGCCAGCAGTTACGGGCAGGGGCACTACGAGCAGTACTTC
>NA|TRBV4-1|TRBJ1-1|NA
CASSPVFPGLNINGKAFF
TGCGCCAGCAGCCCTGTATTTCCTGGGTTGAACATTAACGGTAAAGCTTTCTTT